These T cell receptor beta chains were read from a single sample in a study of shared clonotypes between healthy human individuals. The repertoire was sequenced with immunoSEQ multiplex PCR; TCRdb's copy has only in-frame clones and lacks some. This table holds 1,500,000 or so clones, around 97% found once. Sequenced sample: naive CD4+ T cells sorted from blood. Receptor source: a man aged 25-40 years in good health. Both conserved end residues are part of each CDR3. The D gene is left open where the match is weak. Rows may omit the clone size; those that give it use once, few, many or a size class.

CASSIVTSQSSYNEQFF	TGTGCCAGCTCAATTGTCACTAGCCAAAGCTCCTACAATGAGCAGTTCTTC	NA	NA	TRBV18	TRBJ2-1
CASNALAGLNEQFF	TGTGCCAGCAACGCACTAGCGGGACTCAATGAGCAGTTCTTC	NA	TRBD2	TRBV6-6	TRBJ2-1
CASSSRTVWGGKGYGYTF	TGTGCCAGCAGCTCCCGGACGGTGTGGGGAGGGAAGGGCTATGGCTACACCTTC	NA	NA	TRBV11-2	TRBJ1-2
CASSPASGRTDTQYF	TGTGCCAGCTCACCCGCTAGCGGGAGGACAGATACGCAGTATTTT	NA	TRBD2	TRBV18	TRBJ2-3
CASSDGQDIQYF	TGTGCCAGCAGTGACGGACAAGACATTCAGTACTTC	NA	NA	TRBV25-1	TRBJ2-4
CASRGNEQYF	TGTGCCAGCAGGGGTAACGAGCAGTACTTC	NA	NA	TRBV6-5	TRBJ2-7
CASSLGLAGNTDTQYF	TGTGCCAGCAGCCTCGGACTAGCGGGAAACACAGATACGCAGTATTTT	once	TRBD2	TRBV4-2	TRBJ2-3
CASSLVRGDGYTF	TGTGCCAGCAGCTTAGTACGGGGGGATGGCTACACCTTC	once	NA	TRBV7-2	TRBJ1-2
CASSSPGTGKGLEQYF	TGTGCCAGCAGTAGCCCCGGGACAGGGAAAGGACTCGAGCAGTACTTC	once	TRBD1	TRBV28	TRBJ2-7
CAMSTTGSNTEAFF	TGTGCCATGTCGACCACGGGGTCAAACACTGAAGCTTTCTTT	NA	NA	TRBV10-3	TRBJ1-1
CASTYRTGSNYGYTF	TGTGCCAGCACTTACCGGACAGGCTCTAACTATGGCTACACCTTC	NA	TRBD1	TRBV5-8	TRBJ1-2
CASSLGVNTEAFF	TGTGCCAGCAGCCTGGGTGTGAACACTGAAGCTTTCTTT	NA	NA	TRBV5-4	TRBJ1-1
CASSLRATGTTKIHEQYF	TGTGCCAGCAGCTTAAGGGCCACAGGGACTACCAAAATCCACGAGCAGTACTTC	NA	NA	TRBV7-8	TRBJ2-7
CAWSEGTYTQYF	TGTGCCTGGAGTGAGGGAACATATACGCAGTATTTT	NA	NA	TRBV30	TRBJ2-3
CAWTLGGARTDTQYF	TGTGCCTGGACTCTCGGGGGGGCTCGGACAGATACGCAGTATTTT	NA	TRBD2	TRBV30	TRBJ2-3
CASSLRQAFEGTDTQYF	TGTGCCAGCAGCTTAAGGCAGGCCTTCGAGGGCACAGATACGCAGTATTTT	NA	NA	TRBV7-8	TRBJ2-3
CASSRLDRESTDTQYF	TGCGCCAGCAGTCGGCTGGACAGGGAAAGCACAGATACGCAGTATTTT	NA	TRBD1	TRBV10-2	TRBJ2-3
CASSLGGAGIQYF	TGTGCCAGCAGCTTAGGTGGGGCTGGGATTCAGTACTTC	NA	NA	TRBV13	TRBJ2-4
CAISVAGGDSGEQYF	TGTGCCATCAGTGTTGCGGGAGGGGACTCTGGCGAGCAGTACTTC	NA	TRBD2	TRBV10-3	TRBJ2-7
CASSLAPRADNYEQYF	TGTGCCAGCAGCTTAGCGCCCAGGGCGGATAACTACGAGCAGTACTTC	NA	NA	TRBV7-6	TRBJ2-7
CASSRVWDSRTDTQYF	TGTGCCAGCTCACGAGTATGGGACAGTCGCACAGATACGCAGTATTTT	NA	TRBD1	TRBV18	TRBJ2-3
CASSMGSGYEQYF	TGTGCCAGTAGTATGGGTTCGGGGTACGAGCAGTACTTC	NA	NA	TRBV19	TRBJ2-7
CASSEYWKGNGKNEQFF	TGTGCCAGCAGTGAATATTGGAAGGGCAACGGGAAGAATGAGCAGTTCTTC	NA	NA	TRBV25-1	TRBJ2-1
CASVRVALRTEAFF	TGTGCCAGCGTGCGGGTGGCTCTGAGGACTGAAGCTTTCTTT	NA	NA	TRBV7-9	TRBJ1-1
CASSLGGGNTEAFF	TGTGCCAGTAGTCTGGGGGGAGGAAACACTGAAGCTTTCTTT	NA	NA	TRBV19	TRBJ1-1
CASSKLDSNNEQFF	TGTGCCAGCAGCAAACTGGACTCCAACAATGAGCAGTTCTTC	NA	NA	TRBV9	TRBJ2-1
CATGSNPYTEAFF	TGTGCCACGGGGTCGAATCCTTACACTGAAGCTTTCTTT	NA	NA	TRBV10-3	TRBJ1-1
CASSVQGNSLSHEQYF	TGTGCCAGCAGTGTACAGGGTAACTCTCTGTCACACGAGCAGTACTTC	NA	NA	TRBV2	TRBJ2-7
CASSRGQTSQPQHF	TGTGCCAGCAGCCGCGGACAGACTTCACAGCCCCAGCATTTT	NA	NA	TRBV6-5	TRBJ1-5
CATSTRGLGNTEAFF	TGTGCCACCAGCACGAGAGGACTCGGGAACACTGAAGCTTTCTTT	NA	NA	TRBV15	TRBJ1-1
CASRDRGRKASGRAGSYNEQFF	TGTGCCAGTAGAGACAGGGGGCGCAAAGCTAGCGGGAGGGCGGGCTCCTACAATGAGCAGTTCTTC	NA	TRBD2	TRBV19	TRBJ2-1
CASSPSGLAGDNEQFF	TGTGCCAGCAGCCCCAGCGGACTAGCGGGCGACAATGAGCAGTTCTTC	NA	NA	TRBV12-1	TRBJ2-1
CASSDARTSLSEQFF	TGTGCCAGCAGCGACGCCCGGACTAGCCTAAGTGAGCAGTTCTTC	NA	TRBD2	TRBV2	TRBJ2-1
CASSPGGSSYEQYF	TGTGCCAGCAGTCCCGGCGGGAGCTCCTACGAGCAGTACTTC	NA	TRBD2	TRBV2	TRBJ2-7
CASSFPDTTDTQYF	TGCGCCAGCAGCTTCCCGGACACCACAGATACGCAGTATTTT	NA	NA	TRBV5-1	TRBJ2-3
CASSSTGIEMRGYTF	TGTGCCAGCAGCTCCACAGGTATCGAGATGCGCGGCTACACCTTC	once	NA	TRBV4-2	TRBJ1-2
CASSLVRDYGYTF	TGTGCCAGCAGCTTGGTTAGGGACTATGGCTACACCTTC	NA	NA	TRBV5-5	TRBJ1-2
CASSYSILTSPYEQYF	TGTGCCAGCAGTTACTCGATCCTCACCTCTCCCTACGAGCAGTACTTC	NA	NA	TRBV6-5	TRBJ2-7
CASSRTGSREQYF	TGTGCCAGCAGCCGGACTGGCTCTCGAGAGCAGTACTTC	NA	NA	TRBV6-5	TRBJ2-7
CAISASQGGVDTQYF	TGTGCCATCAGTGCCAGCCAGGGGGGCGTAGATACGCAGTATTTT	once	NA	TRBV10-3	TRBJ2-3
CASSLSLYGYTF	TGTGCCAGCAGCTTAAGCCTCTATGGCTACACCTTC	NA	NA	TRBV7-2	TRBJ1-2
CASSRGTSGYNEQFF	TGTGCCAGCAGCCGCGGGACTAGCGGATACAATGAGCAGTTCTTC	NA	TRBD2	TRBV5-4	TRBJ2-1